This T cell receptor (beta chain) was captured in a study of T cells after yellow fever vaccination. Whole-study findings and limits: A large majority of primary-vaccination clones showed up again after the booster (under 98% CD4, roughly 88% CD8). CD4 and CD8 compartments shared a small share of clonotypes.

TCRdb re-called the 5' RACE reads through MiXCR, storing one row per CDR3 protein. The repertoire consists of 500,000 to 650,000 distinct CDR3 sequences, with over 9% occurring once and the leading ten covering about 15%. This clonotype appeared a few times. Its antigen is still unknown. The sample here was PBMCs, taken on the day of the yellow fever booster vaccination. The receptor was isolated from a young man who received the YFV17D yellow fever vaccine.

As DNA, the CDR3 is TGCGCCGTCAGGACAGGGCGGGACACCGGGGAGCTGTTTTTT. Translating gives CAVRTGRDTGELFF. The chain links TRBV5-1 to TRBJ2-2; the match to TRBD1 covers 8 bases. CDR3 length: 14 residues. Germline CDR1 reads SGHRS; CDR2 reads YFSETQ. J gave up 3 bases and V 10 bases, and 8 bases lay outside the gene matches.